The clone carrying this T cell receptor (beta chain) was detected only a few times. A much larger clone lies a single base off, so this may be a read error. The CDR3 runs 16 residues. Per germline, CDR1 MNHNY and CDR2 SVGAGI (reference sequence). The trim removed 5 bases at V and 6 bases at J, leaving 13 bases unmatched. The data originate from a study of breast tumors, draining lymph nodes, adjacent tissues. One entry per CDR3 protein, called by TCRdb with MiXCR from the multiplex PCR reads. Here the sample spans 45,000 to 65,000 distinct CDR3 sequences, 42% being singletons. The V and J genes are TRBV6-6 and TRBJ1-2, with 9 positions matching TRBD1. The source is a female donor with breast cancer. Some clones in this sample may be carry-over from other donors' samples. The source material was breast tumor tissue. The CDR3 DNA reads TGTGCCAGCAGTCACCCGGGTACGGGACAGGGCCATGGCTACACCTTC. Amino acid sequence: CASSHPGTGQGHGYTF.